The 10 T cell receptor beta chains presented below share a single source sample, sequenced in a study of shared clonotypes between healthy human individuals (dated by TCRdb to about 2020). The library came from the immunoSEQ multiplex PCR assay. What TCRdb holds here is the immuneACCESS table cut down to in-frame rearrangements. Part of the clones is not present; checked against another copy, under half of the missing clones reflect an unresolved V gene, and the others are unexplained. The sample table holds about 1.1 million clones, of which approximately 78% were seen once. Clones ranked in the top ten supply more than 0.45% of the sample. Sequenced input: memory CD4+ T cells from PBMCs. In the paper's terms, the cell subset or site label means: CD45RA-negative fraction. The receptors originated from a man younger than 35 in good health. Some clones in this sample may be carry-over from other donors' samples.

A remark on this clone: This sample includes further DNA sequences coding for the same CDR3. The chain links TRBV7-2 to TRBJ2-3; D might be TRBD2 (5 bases). The CDR3 has 14 amino acids. Germline V gives CDR1 SGHTA, CDR2 FQGNSA. V shed 0 bases and J shed 1 base, with 5 bases lying between them. This chain's CDR3 is CASSLAGGTDTQYF. The CDR3 DNA reads TGTGCCAGCAGCTTAGCCGGGGGCACAGATACGCAGTATTTT.

The chain joins TRBV18 to TRBJ2-7; the D gene is possibly TRBD1 (9 bases). Trimming cost V 3 bases and J 6 bases, with 21 bases left between them. This CDR3 has 16 residues. Germline V gene lookup returns CDR1 KGHSH and CDR2 LQKENI. The CDR3 loop is CASSPKRDRAGGEQYF. The CDR3 nucleotides are TGTGCCAGCTCACCTAAGCGGGACAGGGCGGGAGGCGAGCAGTACTTC. Drawing the rest from reference TRBV18 and TRBJ2-7, the complete variable domain is NAGVMQNPRHLVRRRGQEARLRCSPMKGHSHVYWYRQLPEEGLKFMVYLQKENIIDESGMPKERFSAEFPKEGPSILRIQQVVRGDSAAYFCASSPKRDRAGGEQYFGPGTRLTVT.

This clone was detected a few times. This chain joins TRBV28 and TRBJ1-5; unclear D gene. V lost 3 bases to trimming and J lost 9 bases, with 12 bases between them. The CDR3 contains 13 residues. Per the germline V gene, CDR1 is MDHEN and CDR2 is SYDVKM. The CDR3 bases are TGTGCCAGCAGTTTGGGCCACGGTGGGCCCCAGCATTTT. Its translation: CASSLGHGGPQHF.

The chain links TRBV6-5 to TRBJ1-5; D is ambiguous. This CDR3 is 13 amino acids long. V lost 5 bases and J lost 3, with 8 bases in between. In germline, CDR1 is MNHEY, CDR2 SVGAGI. The CDR3 nucleotides are TGTGCCAGCAGTACCGGGAACAATCAGCCCCAGCATTTT. It codes for CASSTGNNQPQHF.

This chain connects TRBV5-4 to TRBJ1-2, with D possibly matching TRBD1 (5 bases). The CDR3 is 14 residues long. From germline, CDR1 is SGHNT and CDR2 YYREEE (reference sequence). The germline V and J ends were trimmed by 1 base and 4 bases, with 11 bases remaining between them. This chain's CDR3 is CASSLLQGSYGYTF. CDR3 bases: TGTGCCAGCAGCTTGCTCCAGGGATCCTATGGCTACACCTTC.

The rearrangement links TRBV9 to TRBJ1-3; TRBD1 agrees at 7 bases. J lost 3 bases, V lost 0 bases, and 3 bases had no gene match. This CDR3 is built from 15 residues. The germline CDR1 and CDR2 sequences are SGDLS and YYNGEE. CDR3 loop: CASSVEGANGNTIYF. The CDR3 nucleotides read TGTGCCAGCAGCGTAGAGGGGGCTAATGGAAACACCATATATTTT.

The chain combines TRBV5-1 with TRBJ2-5; D may correspond to TRBD1 or TRBD2 (5 bases each). The CDR3 spans 16 residues. Germline V gene sequence: CDR1 SGHRS, CDR2 YFSETQ. The V and J ends lost 0 bases and 3 bases respectively, with 15 bases between them. The CDR3 here is CASSLVSGAGKETQYF. DNA of the CDR3: TGCGCCAGCAGCTTGGTATCCGGGGCTGGGAAAGAGACCCAGTACTTC.

This clone turned up a few times. The chain uses TRBV4-2 and TRBJ2-7; 12 bases fit TRBD2. CDR3 length equals 18 residues. CDR1 and CDR2 (germline): LGHNA, YNFKEQ. Trimming at V came to 4 bases and at J to 2 bases, leaving 12 bases not matched to a gene. For the CDR3, the DNA is TGTGCCAGCAGCCCCACAGGGGGACTAGCGGGCTTTGCCTACGAGCAGTACTTC. Its translation is CASSPTGGLAGFAYEQYF.

This clone has just a few counts. The chain combines TRBV27 with TRBJ2-7, with no clear D. CDR1 and CDR2 (germline): MNHEY, SMNVEV (reference sequence). Deletions cut 0 bases from V and 6 bases from J, with 18 bases between. The CDR3 is made up of 16 amino acids. For the CDR3, the DNA is TGTGCCAGCAGTTTATCGTCTTCGCTAGGAAGAGGCGAGCAGTACTTC. Encoded protein: CASSLSSSLGRGEQYF.

The chain combines TRBV28 with TRBJ2-1; D possibly corresponds to TRBD1 (6 bases). The CDR3 spans 16 residues. CDR1 is MDHEN, CDR2 SYDVKM, per germline. Deletions cut 6 bases from V and 1 base from J, with 16 bases between. DNA of the CDR3: TGTGCCAGCAGCCTGGGCAGGGACACGTCCTACAATGAGCAGTTCTTC. Its protein is CASSLGRDTSYNEQFF. Drawing the rest from reference TRBV28 and TRBJ2-1, the complete variable domain is DVKVTQSSRYLVKRTGEKVFLECVQDMDHENMFWYRQDPGLGLRLIYFSYDVKMKEKGDIPEGYSVSREKKERFSLILESASTNQTSMYLCASSLGRDTSYNEQFFGPGTRLTVL.